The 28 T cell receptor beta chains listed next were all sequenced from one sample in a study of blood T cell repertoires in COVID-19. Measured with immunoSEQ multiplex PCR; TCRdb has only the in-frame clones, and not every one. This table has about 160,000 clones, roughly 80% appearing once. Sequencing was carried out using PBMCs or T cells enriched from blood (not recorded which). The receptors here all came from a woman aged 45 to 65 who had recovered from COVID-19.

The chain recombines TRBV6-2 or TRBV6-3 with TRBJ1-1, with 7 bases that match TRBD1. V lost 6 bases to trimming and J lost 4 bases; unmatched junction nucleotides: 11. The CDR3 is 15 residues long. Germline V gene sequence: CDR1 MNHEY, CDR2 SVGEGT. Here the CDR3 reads CASSSRQGVGTEAFF. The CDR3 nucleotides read TGTGCCAGCAGCTCCAGACAGGGTGTGGGCACTGAAGCTTTCTTT.

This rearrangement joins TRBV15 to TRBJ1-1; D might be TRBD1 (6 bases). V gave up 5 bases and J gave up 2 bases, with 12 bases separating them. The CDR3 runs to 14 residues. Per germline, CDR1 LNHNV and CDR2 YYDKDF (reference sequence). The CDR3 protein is CATSAHRANTEAFF. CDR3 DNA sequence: TGTGCCACCAGCGCCCACAGGGCTAACACTGAAGCTTTCTTT.

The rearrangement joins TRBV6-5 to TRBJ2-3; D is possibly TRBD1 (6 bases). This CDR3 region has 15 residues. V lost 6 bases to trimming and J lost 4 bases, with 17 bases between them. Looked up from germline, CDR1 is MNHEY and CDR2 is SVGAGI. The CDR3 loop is CASSRTARSPDTQYF. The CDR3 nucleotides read TGTGCCAGCAGCCGGACAGCACGCTCTCCAGATACGCAGTATTTT.

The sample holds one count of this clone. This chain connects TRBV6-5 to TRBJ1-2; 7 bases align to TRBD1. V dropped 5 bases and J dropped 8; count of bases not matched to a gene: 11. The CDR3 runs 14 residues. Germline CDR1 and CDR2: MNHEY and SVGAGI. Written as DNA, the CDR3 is TGTGCCAGCAGTCCAAATACCGGACAGGAGGGCTACACCTTC. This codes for CASSPNTGQEGYTF.

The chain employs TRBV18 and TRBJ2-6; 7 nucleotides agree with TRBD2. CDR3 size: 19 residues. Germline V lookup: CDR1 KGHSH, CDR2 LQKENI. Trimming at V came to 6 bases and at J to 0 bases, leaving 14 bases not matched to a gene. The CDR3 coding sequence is TGTGCCAGCTCCACCGCCTGGAAGCGGGGCTACTCTGGGGCCAACGTCCTGACTTTC. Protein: CASSTAWKRGYSGANVLTF.

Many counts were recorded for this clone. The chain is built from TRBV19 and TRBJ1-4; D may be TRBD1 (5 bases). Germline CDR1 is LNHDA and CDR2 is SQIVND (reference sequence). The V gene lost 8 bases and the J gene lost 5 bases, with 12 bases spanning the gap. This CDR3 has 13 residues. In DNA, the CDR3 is TGTGCCAGTTCGACAGCTCGAAATGAAAAACTGTTTTTT. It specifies CASSTARNEKLFF.

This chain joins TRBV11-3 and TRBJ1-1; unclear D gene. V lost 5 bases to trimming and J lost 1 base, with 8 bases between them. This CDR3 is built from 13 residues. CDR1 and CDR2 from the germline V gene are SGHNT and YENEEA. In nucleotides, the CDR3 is TGTGCCAGCAGCCGACGGGGGAACACTGAAGCTTTCTTT. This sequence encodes CASSRRGNTEAFF.

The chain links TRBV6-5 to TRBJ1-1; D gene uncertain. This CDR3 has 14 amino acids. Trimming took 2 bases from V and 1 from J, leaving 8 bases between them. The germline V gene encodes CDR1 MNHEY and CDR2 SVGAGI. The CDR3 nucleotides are TGTGCCAGCAGTTACGCGATATCGAACACTGAAGCTTTCTTT. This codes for CASSYAISNTEAFF.

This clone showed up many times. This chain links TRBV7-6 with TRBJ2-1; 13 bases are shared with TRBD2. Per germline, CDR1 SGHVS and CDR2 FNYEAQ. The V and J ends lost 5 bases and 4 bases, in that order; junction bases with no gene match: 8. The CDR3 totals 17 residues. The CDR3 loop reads CASSDISLAGGYNEQFF. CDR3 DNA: TGTGCCAGCAGCGATATATCACTAGCGGGAGGGTACAATGAGCAGTTCTTC.

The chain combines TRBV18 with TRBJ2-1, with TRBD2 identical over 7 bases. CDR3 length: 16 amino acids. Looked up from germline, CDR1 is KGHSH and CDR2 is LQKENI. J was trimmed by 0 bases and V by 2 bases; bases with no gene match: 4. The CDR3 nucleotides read TGTGCCAGCTCACCAGTGAGCGGGGTCTCCTACAATGAGCAGTTCTTC. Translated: CASSPVSGVSYNEQFF.

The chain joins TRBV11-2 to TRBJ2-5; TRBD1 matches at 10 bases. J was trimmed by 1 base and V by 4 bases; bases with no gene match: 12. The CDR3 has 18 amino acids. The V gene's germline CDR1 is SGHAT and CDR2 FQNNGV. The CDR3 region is CASSWGQGTLTRQETQYF. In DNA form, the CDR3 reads TGTGCCAGCAGCTGGGGACAGGGGACCTTAACGCGCCAAGAGACCCAGTACTTC.

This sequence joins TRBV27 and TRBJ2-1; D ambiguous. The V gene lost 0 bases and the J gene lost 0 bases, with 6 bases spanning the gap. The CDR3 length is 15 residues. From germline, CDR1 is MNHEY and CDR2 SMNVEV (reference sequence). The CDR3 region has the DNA TGTGCCAGCAGTTTATCGATAGACTCCTACAATGAGCAGTTCTTC. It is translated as CASSLSIDSYNEQFF.

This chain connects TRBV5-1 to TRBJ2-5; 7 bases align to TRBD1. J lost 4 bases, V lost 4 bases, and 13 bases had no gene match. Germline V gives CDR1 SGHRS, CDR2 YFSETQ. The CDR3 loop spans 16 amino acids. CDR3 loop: CASSLGGSGSGETQYF. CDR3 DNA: TGCGCCAGCAGCCTAGGGGGCTCAGGTTCGGGAGAGACCCAGTACTTC.

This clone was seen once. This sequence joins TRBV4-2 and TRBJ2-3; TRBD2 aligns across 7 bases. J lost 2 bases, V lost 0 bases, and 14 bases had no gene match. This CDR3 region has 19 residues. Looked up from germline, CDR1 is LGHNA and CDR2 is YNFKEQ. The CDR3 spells CASSQEAKVGAGFTDTQYF. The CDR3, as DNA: TGTGCCAGCAGCCAAGAGGCTAAGGTGGGAGCGGGGTTCACAGATACGCAGTATTTT.

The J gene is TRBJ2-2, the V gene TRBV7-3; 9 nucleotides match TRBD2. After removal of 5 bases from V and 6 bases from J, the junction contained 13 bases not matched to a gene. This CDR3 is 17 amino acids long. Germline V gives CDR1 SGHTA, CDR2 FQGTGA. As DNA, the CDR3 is TGTGCCAGCAGCCGAGAACGTAGCGGGAGATCCCCCGGGGAGCTGTTTTTT. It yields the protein CASSRERSGRSPGELFF.

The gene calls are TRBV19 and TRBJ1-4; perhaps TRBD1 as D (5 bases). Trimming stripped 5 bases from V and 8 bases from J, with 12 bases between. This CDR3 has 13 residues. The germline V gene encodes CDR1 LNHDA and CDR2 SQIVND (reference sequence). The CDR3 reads CASSAGTGEKLFF. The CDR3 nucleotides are TGTGCCAGTAGTGCCGGGACTGGGGAAAAACTGTTTTTT.

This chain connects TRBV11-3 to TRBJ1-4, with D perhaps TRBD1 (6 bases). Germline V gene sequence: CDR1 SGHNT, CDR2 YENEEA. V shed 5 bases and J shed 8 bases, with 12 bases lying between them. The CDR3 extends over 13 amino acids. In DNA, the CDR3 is TGTGCCAGCAGCGGGGGCCTTGGGGAAAAACTGTTTTTT. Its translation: CASSGGLGEKLFF.

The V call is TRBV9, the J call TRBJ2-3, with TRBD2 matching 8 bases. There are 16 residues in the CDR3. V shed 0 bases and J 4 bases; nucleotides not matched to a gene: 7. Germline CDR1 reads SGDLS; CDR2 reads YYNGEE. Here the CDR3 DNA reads TGTGCCAGCAGCGTAGTTAGCGGGGCCGTTGCAGATACGCAGTATTTT. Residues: CASSVVSGAVADTQYF.

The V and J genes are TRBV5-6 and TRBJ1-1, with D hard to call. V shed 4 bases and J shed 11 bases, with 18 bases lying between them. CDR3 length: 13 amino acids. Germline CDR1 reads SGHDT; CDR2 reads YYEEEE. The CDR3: CASSPGSRRAAFF. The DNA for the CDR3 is TGTGCCAGCAGCCCTGGGAGTAGGAGGGCGGCTTTCTTT.

As DNA, the CDR3 is TGTGCCAGCAGTCCCGGGGGGGGCTATCTCTACGAGCAGTACTTC. Translating gives CASSPGGGYLYEQYF. The rearrangement links TRBV27 to TRBJ2-7; TRBD2 matches at 8 bases. The CDR3 runs 15 residues. Trimming removed 5 bases from V and 3 bases from J; junction bases left unmatched: 9. Germline CDR1 is MNHEY and CDR2 is SMNVEV (reference sequence).

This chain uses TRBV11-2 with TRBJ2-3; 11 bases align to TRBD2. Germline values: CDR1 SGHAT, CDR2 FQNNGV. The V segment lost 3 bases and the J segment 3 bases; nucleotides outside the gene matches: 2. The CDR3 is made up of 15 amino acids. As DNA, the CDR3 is TGTGCCAGCAGCTTGGGACTAGCGGCAACAGATACGCAGTATTTT. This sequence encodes CASSLGLAATDTQYF.

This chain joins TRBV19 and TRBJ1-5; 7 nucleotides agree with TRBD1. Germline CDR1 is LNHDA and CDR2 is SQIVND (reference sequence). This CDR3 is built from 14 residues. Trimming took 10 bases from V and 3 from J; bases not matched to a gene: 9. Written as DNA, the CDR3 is TGTGCCACCAGCGTTGGGACAGACAATCAGCCCCAGCATTTT. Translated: CATSVGTDNQPQHF.

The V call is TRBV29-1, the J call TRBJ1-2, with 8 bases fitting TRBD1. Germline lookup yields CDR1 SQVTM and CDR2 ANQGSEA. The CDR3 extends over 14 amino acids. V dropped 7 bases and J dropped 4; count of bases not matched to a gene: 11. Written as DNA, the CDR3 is TGCAGCGCCGAAACCTGGACAGGGCTCTATGGCTACACCTTC. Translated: CSAETWTGLYGYTF.

The CDR3, as DNA: TGTGCCAGCAGCCGCGACAGGTACTCTGGAAACACCATATATTTT. It codes for CASSRDRYSGNTIYF. The chain recombines TRBV4-2 with TRBJ1-3; possibly TRBD1 for D (6 bases). V lost 4 bases and J lost 0, with 10 bases in between. Germline V gene lookup returns CDR1 LGHNA and CDR2 YNFKEQ. The CDR3 loop spans 15 amino acids.

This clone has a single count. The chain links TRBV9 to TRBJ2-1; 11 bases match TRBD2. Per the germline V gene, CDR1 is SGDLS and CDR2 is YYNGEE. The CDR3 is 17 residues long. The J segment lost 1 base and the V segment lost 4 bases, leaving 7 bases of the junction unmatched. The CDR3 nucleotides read TGTGCCAGCAGCCTAGGGACTAGCGGAGTTTCCTACAATGAGCAGTTCTTC. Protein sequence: CASSLGTSGVSYNEQFF.

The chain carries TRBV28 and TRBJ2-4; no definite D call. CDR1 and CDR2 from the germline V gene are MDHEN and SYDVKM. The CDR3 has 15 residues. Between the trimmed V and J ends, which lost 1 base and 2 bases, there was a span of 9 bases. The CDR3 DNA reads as TGTGCCAGCAGTTTATCGTTCGAGACCAAAAACATTCAGTACTTC. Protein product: CASSLSFETKNIQYF.

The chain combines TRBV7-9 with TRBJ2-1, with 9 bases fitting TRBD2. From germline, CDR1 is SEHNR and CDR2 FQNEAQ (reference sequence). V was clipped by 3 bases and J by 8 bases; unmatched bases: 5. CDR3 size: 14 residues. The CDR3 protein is CASSFRGGADEQFF. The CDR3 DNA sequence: TGTGCCAGCAGCTTCCGCGGGGGGGCGGATGAGCAGTTCTTC.

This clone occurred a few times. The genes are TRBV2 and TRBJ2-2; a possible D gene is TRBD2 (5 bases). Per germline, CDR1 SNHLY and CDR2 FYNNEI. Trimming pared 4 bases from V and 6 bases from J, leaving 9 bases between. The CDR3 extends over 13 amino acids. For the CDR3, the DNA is TGTGCCAGCAGTGTTGCTAGCCCCGGGGAGCTGTTTTTT. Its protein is CASSVASPGELFF.